This T cell receptor (beta chain) is from a study of cytomegalovirus exposure and HLA in healthy donors. Overall study context: From about 179 million T cells, an earlier analysis saw roughly 120 million unique TCR beta sequences.

Primers: 60 Vbeta forward and 13 Jbeta reverse. Methods used by the authors: Approximately 80 million unique TCR beta chains, about 10 million of them shared, were counted by a later analysis. Generated by immunoSEQ multiplex PCR, the TCRdb table keeps only in-frame clones and is missing some. V, J and clone size reflect that table, while D and trimming were determined from the DNA. Seen here are some 200,000 clones, roughly four fifths observed once, and the top ten hold more than 2%. Study results and caveats: The classifier, whose performance was assessed in both the original and validation cohorts, reportedly diagnosed cytomegalovirus status with high specificity and sensitivity. In a later analysis, specific HLA alleles were associated with 15,000 to 20,000 TCR beta sequences at a 0.05 false discovery rate.

This clone was recorded once. The antigen is not known. From germline, CDR1 is LGHNA and CDR2 YSLEER. V was pared by 0 bases and J by 6 bases, with 8 bases between. CDR3 length: 13 amino acids. Sequences were obtained from PBMCs. This chain connects TRBV4-3 to TRBJ1-1; maybe TRBD1 (5 bases). This clonotype originated in a woman aged 25 to 39 in good health and CMV-seropositive. CDR3 DNA sequence: TGCGCCAGCAGCCAAGATTGGGGCGCTGAAGCTTTCTTT. Its translation: CASSQDWGAEAFF.